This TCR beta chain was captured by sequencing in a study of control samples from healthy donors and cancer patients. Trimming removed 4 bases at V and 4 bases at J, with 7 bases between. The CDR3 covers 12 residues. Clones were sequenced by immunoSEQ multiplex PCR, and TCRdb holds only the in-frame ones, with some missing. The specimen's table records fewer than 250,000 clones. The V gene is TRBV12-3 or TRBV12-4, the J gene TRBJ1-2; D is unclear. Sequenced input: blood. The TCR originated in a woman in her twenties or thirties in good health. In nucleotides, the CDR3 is TGTGCCAGCAGTTACCAGGTCTATGGCTACACCTTC. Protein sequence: CASSYQVYGYTF.